These 12 T cell receptor beta chains came from one sample sequenced in a study of PD-1 blockade in mismatch repair-deficient tumors. Generated by immunoSEQ multiplex PCR, the TCRdb table keeps only in-frame clones and is missing some. The sample records 100,000 to 150,000 clones, 88% being singletons. Sequenced here: peripheral blood, sampled approximately 73 weeks after starting pembrolizumab. Source of these receptors: an adult with mismatch repair-deficient cancer.

In this sample, this clone turned up once. In DNA, the CDR3 is TGTGCCAGCAGTCCAGGGACCCGGGAGCTGTTTTTT. This sequence encodes CASSPGTRELFF. J is TRBJ2-2 and V is TRBV5-4, with D perhaps given as TRBD1 or TRBD2 (5 bases each). CDR3 length: 12 amino acids. Germline CDR1 SGHNT, CDR2 YYREEE (reference sequence). Trimming took off 5 bases at V and 9 bases at J, with 11 bases between the two ends.

The chain is built from TRBV10-3 and TRBJ2-7; the D gene is possibly TRBD1 (5 bases). CDR1 is ENHRY and CDR2 is SYGVKD in the germline V gene. V was cut by 4 bases and J by 0 bases, with 10 bases left in between. This CDR3 has 14 residues. CDR3 sequence (DNA): TGTGCCATCAGTGTAGGACAAGCCTCCTACGAGCAGTACTTC. Translation: CAISVGQASYEQYF.

V is TRBV7-2 and J is TRBJ2-7; 7 bases are shared with TRBD1. This CDR3 spans 14 amino acids. The junction had 8 bases not matched to a gene; V was cut back by 6 bases and J by 3 bases. CDR1 is SGHTA and CDR2 is FQGNSA in the germline V gene. CDR3 DNA sequence: TGTGCCAGCAGAAACCGACAGGGTGGCTACGAGCAGTACTTC. It codes for CASRNRQGGYEQYF.

CDR3 sequence (DNA): TGTGCCAGCAGTGAAGCTTTCGGGGGGGAGTATAGCAATCAGCCCCAGCATTTT. Encoded protein: CASSEAFGGEYSNQPQHF. The chain links TRBV6-1 to TRBJ1-5, with D possibly matching TRBD1 (5 bases). V was shortened by 0 bases and J by 0 bases, with 15 bases between the two germline ends. The CDR3 has 18 amino acids. Looked up from germline, CDR1 is MNHNS and CDR2 is SASEGT.

This clone was seen a handful of times. The chain links TRBV7-9 to TRBJ1-2; 10 positions match TRBD1. The junction had 4 bases not matched to a gene; V was cut back by 4 bases and J by 8 bases. Germline V gene data show CDR1 as SEHNR and CDR2 as FQNEAQ (reference sequence). This CDR3 spans 13 amino acids. The CDR3 DNA follows: TGTGCCAGCAGCTCAGGGACAGGGGTCGGCTACACCTTC. Translation gives CASSSGTGVGYTF.

The chain links TRBV19 to TRBJ2-7; 11 bases agree with TRBD1. This CDR3 region has 14 residues. Germline values: CDR1 LNHDA, CDR2 SQIVND (reference sequence). After removal of 6 bases from V and 0 bases from J, the junction contained 1 base not matched to a gene. The chain's CDR3 is CASRGQGVSYEQYF. The CDR3 DNA is TGTGCCAGTAGGGGACAGGGGGTCTCCTACGAGCAGTACTTC. Together with reference TRBV19 and TRBJ2-7, the CDR3 gives the full variable domain: DGGITQSPKYLFRKEGQNVTLSCEQNLNHDAMYWYRQDPGQGLRLIYYSQIVNDFQKGDIAEGYSVSREKKESFPLTVTSAQKNPTAFYLCASRGQGVSYEQYFGPGTRLTVT.

The rearrangement uses TRBV13 and TRBJ1-4, with 7 nucleotides matching TRBD1. The junction had 18 bases not matched to a gene; V was cut back by 3 bases and J by 2 bases. Germline CDR1 is PRHDT and CDR2 is FYEKMQ (reference sequence). CDR3 length equals 20 residues. CDR3 sequence: CASSFGIVTGLSPTNEKLFF. CDR3 DNA sequence: TGTGCCAGCAGCTTTGGGATAGTGACAGGGTTATCTCCGACTAATGAAAAACTGTTTTTT.

This clone was detected a few times. This chain joins TRBV4-2 and TRBJ2-7; D unclear. Germline CDR1 is LGHNA and CDR2 is YNFKEQ. The V gene lost 0 bases and the J gene lost 2 bases, with 11 bases spanning the gap. There are 15 residues in the CDR3. The CDR3 loop reads CASSQDLAATYEQYF. In DNA, the CDR3 is TGTGCCAGCAGCCAAGATCTTGCAGCCACCTACGAGCAGTACTTC.

The V gene is TRBV5-1, the J gene TRBJ1-3; D unresolved. The V gene lost 0 bases and the J gene lost 7 bases, with 14 bases spanning the gap. This CDR3 is 15 amino acids long. Per the germline V gene, CDR1 is SGHRS and CDR2 is YFSETQ. Written as DNA, the CDR3 is TGCGCCAGCAGCTTGGTAGCTGCGGAGGGTAACACCATATATTTT. Its protein product is CASSLVAAEGNTIYF.

In this sample, this clone turned up a few times. The V and J genes are TRBV29-1 and TRBJ1-5; no firm D call. The V gene lost 4 bases and the J gene lost 3 bases, with 10 bases spanning the gap. Germline values: CDR1 SQVTM, CDR2 ANQGSEA. The CDR3 extends over 13 amino acids. The chain's CDR3 is CSVAYYANQPQHF. The CDR3 coding sequence is TGCAGCGTTGCCTACTACGCCAATCAGCCCCAGCATTTT.

The rearrangement joins TRBV7-9 to TRBJ2-7, with TRBD1 matching over 8 bases. The CDR3 covers 15 residues. V lost 5 bases and J lost 3; bases outside the gene matches: 9. Germline assignment: CDR1 SEHNR and CDR2 FQNEAQ (reference sequence). The CDR3 DNA sequence: TGTGCCAGCAGCCCCTCGGGACAGGCCTACTACGAGCAGTACTTC. Translating gives CASSPSGQAYYEQYF.

The chain is built from TRBV9 and TRBJ2-3; D unresolved. Germline CDR1 is SGDLS and CDR2 is YYNGEE. The V and J ends lost 0 bases and 4 bases respectively, with 3 bases between them. The CDR3 length is 12 residues. In nucleotides, the CDR3 is TGTGCCAGCAGCGTAGAAGCAGATACGCAGTATTTT. Its protein is CASSVEADTQYF.